The 21 T cell receptor beta chains listed next were all sequenced from one sample in a study of T-cell reconstitution after alpha-beta-depleted transplantation in children. Unique molecular identifiers were built into the TCRbeta library. TCRdb re-derived calls from the PCR reads in MiXCR, one entry per CDR3 protein. The table has a few hundred thousand distinct CDR3 sequences, approximately 11% seen once. The sample here was PBMCs from the stem cell graft donor, taken from the stem cell graft. The receptor source for this set is a human donor who donated a stem cell graft to a child with acute myeloid leukemia.

The rearrangement uses TRBV27 and TRBJ1-4; 8 nucleotides align to TRBD1. With V trimmed by 5 bases and J by 11 bases, 10 bases remained unmatched. The CDR3 runs 14 residues. Per the germline V gene, CDR1 is MNHEY and CDR2 is SMNVEV (reference sequence). The CDR3 DNA follows: TGTGCCAGCAGTGGTAACAGGGGGAGGGGTAAACTGTTTTTT. It codes for CASSGNRGRGKLFF.

J is TRBJ1-1 and V is TRBV12-3 or TRBV12-4, with D maybe TRBD1 (5 bases). The length of the CDR3 is 15 residues. V was shortened by 5 bases and J by 2 bases, with 15 bases between the two germline ends. This CDR3 reads CASSLISGGNTEAFF. CDR3 coding DNA: TGTGCCAGCAGTCTCATTTCGGGGGGAAACACTGAAGCTTTCTTT.

This chain connects TRBV20-1 to TRBJ1-5; no firm D call. Germline lookup yields CDR1 DFQATT and CDR2 SNEGSKA (reference sequence). This CDR3 comprises 14 residues. V dropped 1 base and J dropped 1 base, with 8 bases sitting between them. CDR3 region: CSARASRSNQPQHF. As DNA, the CDR3 is TGCAGTGCTAGAGCGAGCAGAAGCAATCAGCCCCAGCATTTT.

This clonotype showed up just a few times. The chain carries TRBV20-1 and TRBJ2-5; 10 positions match TRBD1. CDR3 length: 13 amino acids. The J segment lost 7 bases and the V segment lost 5 bases, leaving 7 bases of the junction unmatched. Germline V CDR1 and CDR2: DFQATT, SNEGSKA (reference sequence). Written as DNA, the CDR3 is TGCAGTGCTTCACCGGGACAGGGGTTGACCCAGTACTTC. Residues: CSASPGQGLTQYF.

This clonotype has just a few counts. This chain connects TRBV4-2 to TRBJ1-1; D is perhaps TRBD1 (6 bases). The V and J ends lost 3 bases and 3 bases respectively, with 20 bases between them. The CDR3 is 17 residues long. In germline, CDR1 is LGHNA, CDR2 YNFKEQ. The CDR3: CASSHYMQGHRDTEAFF. CDR3 bases: TGTGCCAGCAGCCATTACATGCAGGGCCACAGGGACACTGAAGCTTTCTTT.

This rearrangement joins TRBV20-1 to TRBJ2-3, with 11 nucleotides matching TRBD2. V shed 4 bases and J 2 bases; nucleotides not matched to a gene: 8. CDR3 length: 16 amino acids. Looked up from germline, CDR1 is DFQATT and CDR2 is SNEGSKA (reference sequence). CDR3 residues: CSANNPGLAATDTQYF. CDR3 DNA sequence: TGCAGTGCTAACAATCCGGGACTAGCGGCCACAGATACGCAGTATTTT.

The rearrangement uses TRBV7-8 and TRBJ2-1; 11 bases agree with TRBD1. Germline loops: CDR1 SGHVS, CDR2 FQNEAQ. The V and J ends lost 1 base and 9 bases, in that order; junction bases with no gene match: 2. This CDR3 has 14 amino acids. CDR3 protein: CASSLGTGGPEQFF. The CDR3 region has the DNA TGTGCCAGCAGCTTAGGGACAGGGGGCCCTGAGCAGTTCTTC. The whole variable domain, filled in from reference TRBV7-8 and TRBJ2-1, reads GAGVSQSPRYKVAKRGQDVALRCDPISGHVSLFWYQQALGQGPEFLTYFQNEAQLDKSGLPSDRFFAERPEGSVSTLKIQRTQQEDSAVYLCASSLGTGGPEQFFGPGTRLTVL.

There are a few counts of this clonotype. The chain links TRBV20-1 to TRBJ1-2; no clear D. CDR1 is DFQATT and CDR2 is SNEGSKA in the germline V gene (reference sequence). This CDR3 has 12 amino acids. The CDR3 loop is CSTGRRLYGYTF. The CDR3 DNA is TGCAGCACCGGACGTAGGCTCTATGGCTACACCTTC.

This clonotype was seen a few times. The chain is built from TRBV20-1 and TRBJ1-3, with unresolved D. The V gene lost 3 bases and the J gene lost 4 bases, with 10 bases spanning the gap. The CDR3 covers 13 residues. The germline CDR1 and CDR2 sequences are DFQATT and SNEGSKA (reference sequence). CDR3 DNA sequence: TGCAGTGCTAGGGTGGCACCCGGAAACACCATATATTTT. Amino acid sequence: CSARVAPGNTIYF.

The gene calls are TRBV5-1 and TRBJ2-5; 16 nucleotides match TRBD2. CDR1 and CDR2 (germline): SGHRS, YFSETQ. J was trimmed by 2 bases and V by 4 bases; bases with no gene match: 5. The CDR3 sequence is 17 residues long. CDR3 sequence reads: CASSKGLAGGPQETQYF. The CDR3 DNA sequence: TGCGCCAGCAGCAAGGGACTAGCGGGAGGGCCTCAAGAGACCCAGTACTTC.

The chain combines TRBV29-1 with TRBJ1-2; 11 bases are shared with TRBD1. The germline V gene has CDR1 SQVTM and CDR2 ANQGSEA. With V trimmed by 6 bases and J by 0 bases, 6 bases remained unmatched. CDR3 length equals 15 residues. The DNA of the CDR3 is TGCAGCGTCCCGGACAGGGGGCGGACTAACTATGGCTACACCTTC. Translating it yields CSVPDRGRTNYGYTF.

A few counts support this clonotype. The chain has TRBV12-3 or TRBV12-4 and TRBJ2-2; 8 positions match TRBD1. This CDR3 comprises 15 residues. V lost 2 bases and J lost 7; bases outside the gene matches: 6. The CDR3 loop is CASSLRQGAGGELFF. The CDR3 nucleotides are TGTGCCAGCAGTTTAAGGCAGGGGGCTGGCGGGGAGCTGTTTTTT.

This clonotype was seen many times. This sequence joins TRBV20-1 and TRBJ1-2; tentatively, D is TRBD1 (5 bases). Germline V gene lookup returns CDR1 DFQATT and CDR2 SNEGSKA (reference sequence). V was pared by 1 base and J by 3 bases, with 21 bases between. This CDR3 comprises 17 residues. The CDR3 spells CSARGRGVGGGDYGYTF. The CDR3 DNA reads TGCAGTGCTAGAGGTCGGGGCGTCGGTGGTGGTGACTATGGCTACACCTTC.

The genes are TRBV20-1 and TRBJ2-1; no clear D gene. This CDR3 region has 13 residues. V was clipped by 5 bases and J by 10 bases, with 18 bases between them. Germline V gene sequence: CDR1 DFQATT, CDR2 SNEGSKA (reference sequence). CDR3 in DNA: TGCAGTGCTCTTAAATCCCTTGGCCGCGAGCAGTTCTTC. It is translated as CSALKSLGREQFF.

This clonotype was found a few times. This chain connects TRBV29-1 to TRBJ1-2; tentative D call: TRBD1 (5 bases). Germline CDR1 reads SQVTM; CDR2 reads ANQGSEA. Trimming took 1 base from V and 8 from J, leaving 17 bases between them. The CDR3 is made up of 14 amino acids. In nucleotides, the CDR3 is TGCAGCGTTGAAGGTGGGGCCGGGTTCGACGGCTACACCTTC. It encodes CSVEGGAGFDGYTF.

This clonotype was seen repeatedly, ten times or more. V is TRBV18 and J is TRBJ2-7; D remains unclear. CDR3 length: 13 residues. In germline, CDR1 is KGHSH, CDR2 LQKENI. V lost 2 bases and J 5 bases, leaving 10 bases between the germline ends. Here the CDR3 reads CASSPGEGNEQYV. The DNA for the CDR3 is TGTGCCAGCTCACCAGGGGAAGGGAACGAGCAGTACGTC.

This clonotype was recorded a few times. V gene TRBV7-6 combines with J gene TRBJ2-7, with TRBD1 identical over 7 bases. The CDR3 is 16 residues long. CDR1 is SGHVS and CDR2 is FNYEAQ in the germline V gene. V trimming: 3 bases; J trimming: 2 bases; junction bases outside the gene matches: 10. CDR3 sequence reads: CASSFDKSGTAYEQYF. In DNA, the CDR3 is TGTGCCAGCAGCTTTGACAAATCCGGGACAGCCTACGAGCAGTACTTC. Full variable domain (outside the CDR3, taken from reference TRBV7-6 and TRBJ2-7): GAGVSQSPRYKVTKRGQDVALRCDPISGHVSLYWYRQALGQGPEFLTYFNYEAQQDKSGLPNDRFSAERPEGSISTLTIQRTEQRDSAMYRCASSFDKSGTAYEQYFGPGTRLTVT.

J is TRBJ1-2 and V is TRBV25-1; perhaps TRBD1 as D (5 bases). V was pared by 5 bases and J by 4 bases, with 11 bases between. The germline V gene has CDR1 MGHDK and CDR2 SYGVNS. The CDR3 runs 13 residues. This chain's CDR3 is CASSLQASYGYTF. CDR3 sequence (DNA): TGTGCCAGCAGTCTACAGGCCAGCTATGGCTACACCTTC.

A few counts support this clonotype. The rearrangement links TRBV27 to TRBJ1-1; D is uncertain. The germline gives CDR1 MNHEY, CDR2 SMNVEV (reference sequence). V lost 4 bases to trimming and J lost 0 bases, with 9 bases between them. The CDR3 runs to 14 residues. Here the CDR3 DNA reads TGTGCCAGCAGTTCGAGACGAGTGAACACTGAAGCTTTCTTT. Its translation is CASSSRRVNTEAFF.

This clonotype was recorded at least ten times. The rearrangement links TRBV11-2 to TRBJ1-6; D not resolved. The ends were cut back, 0 bases at V and 9 bases at J, with 12 bases in the middle. The CDR3 spans 15 residues. CDR1 is SGHAT, CDR2 FQNNGV, per germline. The CDR3 is CASSLDQGLSSPLHF. The CDR3 DNA reads TGTGCCAGCAGCTTAGATCAAGGACTGAGTTCACCCCTCCACTTT.

At least ten counts were recorded for this clonotype. The CDR3 loop is CASSAGTGRDTQYF. The CDR3 DNA is TGTGCCAGCAGCGCCGGGACTGGGAGGGATACGCAGTATTTT. V and J are TRBV12-3 or TRBV12-4 and TRBJ2-3, with a tentative D call TRBD2 (6 bases). This CDR3 spans 14 amino acids. Trimming pared 6 bases from V and 6 bases from J, leaving 16 bases between.